These 23 T cell receptor beta chains came from one sample sequenced in a study of CD8 T cells in ankylosing spondylitis. From the 5' RACE reads, TCRdb called clonotypes with MiXCR, one entry per CDR3 protein. The sample has 200,000 to 300,000 distinct CDR3 sequences; around 7.8% are singletons. Sequencing was performed on blood, either unsorted or a sorted T cell fraction (not recorded which). Every receptor here comes from a male donor with ankylosing spondylitis or in good health (not recorded which).

There are a few counts of this clonotype. This rearrangement joins TRBV3-1 to TRBJ1-1, with D unresolved. The CDR3 extends over 13 amino acids. Germline V gives CDR1 LGHDT, CDR2 YNNKEL (reference sequence). V was trimmed by 0 bases and J by 1 base, leaving 3 bases between them. CDR3 in DNA: TGTGCCAGCAGCCAAGAGGGGAACACTGAAGCTTTCTTT. As protein: CASSQEGNTEAFF.

In this sample, this clonotype turned up many times. The V call is TRBV7-2, the J call TRBJ2-1, with D possibly being TRBD2 (7 bases). CDR1 SGHTA and CDR2 FQGNSA come from the germline V gene. The CDR3 has 16 residues. V shed 3 bases and J shed 5 bases, with 17 bases lying between them. The DNA of the CDR3 is TGTGCCAGCAGCTTGTTTGCGGGGGCAGTGGACAATGAGCAGTTCTTC. Its translation: CASSLFAGAVDNEQFF.

The table lists this clonotype with many counts. The CDR3 loop is CAWSGGHTGELFF. The CDR3 DNA is TGTGCCTGGAGTGGTGGGCACACCGGGGAGCTGTTTTTT. The rearrangement uses TRBV30 and TRBJ2-2; unclear D gene. V lost 1 base to trimming and J lost 3 bases, with 6 bases between them. The CDR3 is 13 amino acids. In germline, CDR1 is GTSNPN, CDR2 SVGIG (reference sequence).

The chain has TRBV3-1 and TRBJ2-5, with a weak D call TRBD2 (6 bases). V lost 3 bases and J lost 5, with 13 bases in between. There are 14 residues in the CDR3. Germline loops: CDR1 LGHDT, CDR2 YNNKEL (reference sequence). The CDR3 loop is CASSHEEEGETQYF. In DNA form, the CDR3 reads TGTGCCAGCAGCCACGAGGAGGAGGGGGAGACCCAGTACTTC.

This clonotype was counted at least ten times. The rearrangement joins TRBV20-1 to TRBJ1-2, with a weak D call TRBD1 (5 bases). The V end was cut by 0 bases, the J end by 0 bases, with 20 bases between. The V gene's germline CDR1 is DFQATT and CDR2 SNEGSKA (reference sequence). CDR3 length: 18 residues. Written as DNA, the CDR3 is TGCAGTGCTAGAGATCTAGGGTCGAGGGACCCCGCTAACTATGGCTACACCTTC. It encodes CSARDLGSRDPANYGYTF.

This clonotype was observed many times. V and J are TRBV29-1 and TRBJ1-2; maybe TRBD1 (5 bases). The length of the CDR3 is 11 residues. Germline V gene lookup returns CDR1 SQVTM and CDR2 ANQGSEA. Trimming cost V 2 bases and J 8 bases, with 9 bases left between them. CDR3 residues: CSVEQGGGYTF. In DNA form, the CDR3 reads TGCAGCGTTGAACAGGGAGGAGGCTACACCTTC. Together with reference TRBV29-1 and TRBJ1-2, the CDR3 gives the full variable domain: SAVISQKPSRDICQRGTSLTIQCQVDSQVTMMFWYRQQPGQSLTLIATANQGSEATYESGFVIDKFPISRPNLTFSTLTVSNMSPEDSSIYLCSVEQGGGYTFGSGTRLTVV.

This clonotype was seen many times. V gene TRBV30 combines with J gene TRBJ2-3; TRBD2 might be the D (5 bases). Germline assignment: CDR1 GTSNPN and CDR2 SVGIG (reference sequence). Trimming removed 6 bases from V and 0 bases from J, with 16 bases in between. The CDR3 is 15 amino acids. In nucleotides, the CDR3 is TGTGCCTGCGCGCGAGGAGGTTCGAGCACAGATACGCAGTATTTT. Its translation is CACARGGSSTDTQYF.

A word on this clonotype: A read error is possible here, since a much larger clone lies one base away. This chain uses TRBV7-9 with TRBJ1-2, with D possibly being TRBD1 (5 bases). Germline-derived CDR1 and CDR2 are SEHNR and FQNEAQ (reference sequence). The CDR3 sequence is 15 residues long. V lost 0 bases, J lost 6 bases, and 14 bases lay in between. CDR3 sequence (DNA): TGTGCCAGCAGCTTAGCCCCTATCGGACACCATGGCTACACCTTC. Its translation is CASSLAPIGHHGYTF.

This clonotype has at least ten counts. The chain recombines TRBV20-1 with TRBJ2-7, with a tentative D call TRBD2 (5 bases). The germline CDR1 and CDR2 sequences are DFQATT and SNEGSKA (reference sequence). The CDR3 totals 11 residues. V was clipped by 3 bases and J by 9 bases, with 12 bases between them. CDR3 in amino acids: CSASRGDGQYF. The CDR3 DNA reads as TGCAGTGCTAGTCGGGGTGACGGGCAGTACTTC.

Ten or more counts support this clonotype. The J gene is TRBJ1-2, the V gene TRBV18; D remains unclear. Germline assignment: CDR1 KGHSH and CDR2 LQKENI. This CDR3 has 11 residues. Trimming stripped 4 bases from V and 5 bases from J, with 5 bases between. In DNA, the CDR3 is TGTGCCAGCTCACAGAGTTATGGCTACACCTTC. Translated: CASSQSYGYTF.

The rearrangement uses TRBV5-6 and TRBJ2-5, with D perhaps being TRBD1 or TRBD2 (5 bases each). V lost 3 bases and J lost 3, with 15 bases in between. CDR1 SGHDT and CDR2 YYEEEE come from the germline V gene. The CDR3 has 15 residues. DNA for the CDR3: TGTGCCAGCAGCTGGGGGACGAGTACCGAAGAGACCCAGTACTTC. Translation gives CASSWGTSTEETQYF. The full variable domain, its missing parts supplied by reference TRBV5-6 and TRBJ2-5, is DAGVTQSPTHLIKTRGQQVTLRCSPKSGHDTVSWYQQALGQGPQFIFQYYEEEERQRGNFPDRFSGHQFPNYSSELNVNALLLGDSALYLCASSWGTSTEETQYFGPGTRLLVL.

This clonotype has ten or more counts. The chain carries TRBV20-1 and TRBJ1-3, with D uncertain. V lost 1 base, J lost 0 bases, and 7 bases lay in between. Looked up from germline, CDR1 is DFQATT and CDR2 is SNEGSKA (reference sequence). This CDR3 has 14 amino acids. The CDR3 region is CSARGGDSGNTIYF. For the CDR3, the DNA is TGCAGTGCTAGAGGGGGTGACTCTGGAAACACCATATATTTT.

This clonotype was found many times. The gene calls are TRBV11-3 and TRBJ2-3, with 9 bases that match TRBD2. Per the germline V gene, CDR1 is SGHNT and CDR2 is YENEEA. Trimming took 5 bases from V and 3 from J; bases not matched to a gene: 9. The CDR3 is made up of 16 amino acids. The CDR3 DNA reads TGTGCCAGCAGCCCCCTGGCGGGAGGGCGGACAGATACGCAGTATTTT. Its protein is CASSPLAGGRTDTQYF. The full variable domain, with the rest looked up from reference TRBV11-3 and TRBJ2-3, is EAGVVQSPRYKIIEKKQPVAFWCNPISGHNTLYWYLQNLGQGPELLIRYENEEAVDDSQLPKDRFSAERLKGVDSTLKIQPAELGDSAVYLCASSPLAGGRTDTQYFGPGTRLTVL.

On this clonotype: This clone may be a read error of a much larger clone one base away. This sequence joins TRBV11-3 and TRBJ2-3; D perhaps matches TRBD1 (7 bases). This CDR3 region has 15 residues. From germline, CDR1 is SGHNT and CDR2 YENEEA. V dropped 2 bases and J dropped 2 bases, with 11 bases sitting between them. The CDR3 sequence: CASSLSGGTTDTQYF. DNA of the CDR3: TGTGCCAGCAGCTTATCAGGGGGGACCACAGATACGCAGTATTTT.

The V call is TRBV27, the J call TRBJ2-3; 9 bases line up with TRBD2. CDR1 and CDR2 from the germline V gene are MNHEY and SMNVEV (reference sequence). This CDR3 has 16 amino acids. J lost 6 bases, V lost 5 bases, and 12 bases had no gene match. This chain's CDR3 is CASSPSGVLVVDTQYF. CDR3 in DNA: TGTGCCAGCAGTCCTAGCGGGGTCCTTGTGGTGGATACGCAGTATTTT.

This clonotype was detected many times. V is TRBV10-3 and J is TRBJ2-1, with 8 bases aligning to TRBD2. The CDR3 consists of 17 residues. Looked up from germline, CDR1 is ENHRY and CDR2 is SYGVKD. With V trimmed by 3 bases and J by 3 bases, 10 bases remained unmatched. CDR3 coding DNA: TGTGCCATCAGTGATCTCCCCCGGGGGGGCCGCTACAATGAGCAGTTCTTC. Translating gives CAISDLPRGGRYNEQFF.

This clonotype was seen repeatedly, ten times or more. This chain connects TRBV6-4 to TRBJ2-7, with unresolved D. CDR1 MRHNA and CDR2 SNTAGT come from the germline V gene. V shed 8 bases and J shed 4 bases, with 12 bases lying between them. The CDR3 spans 12 residues. The CDR3 loop reads CASLGRLYEQYF. CDR3 sequence (DNA): TGTGCCAGCCTGGGCAGATTATACGAGCAGTACTTC.

In its sample, this clonotype was seen a few times. The chain uses TRBV12-3 or TRBV12-4 and TRBJ2-3, with 10 bases matching TRBD1. This CDR3 region has 14 residues. With 6 bases clipped from V and 4 bases from J, the junction kept 4 bases outside the gene matches. CDR3: CASRGDRGADTQYF. Here the CDR3 DNA reads TGTGCCAGCAGGGGGGACAGGGGCGCAGATACGCAGTATTTT.

Many counts were recorded for this clonotype. The V call is TRBV5-1, the J call TRBJ2-1, with 7 bases identical to TRBD2. V lost 4 bases, J lost 5 bases, and 9 bases stayed unmatched. The CDR3 consists of 15 residues. In germline, CDR1 is SGHRS, CDR2 YFSETQ. The CDR3 DNA reads TGCGCCAGCAGCCCCCGGCGGCTAGCGGACAATGAGCAGTTCTTC. Amino acids: CASSPRRLADNEQFF.

The sample holds many counts of this clonotype. This chain connects TRBV29-1 to TRBJ2-1; 8 bases are a match to TRBD2. J lost 7 bases, V lost 6 bases, and 20 bases had no gene match. The germline V gene has CDR1 SQVTM and CDR2 ANQGSEA. The CDR3 is 17 amino acids. CDR3 protein: CSVETYTPGGGGNEQFF. The CDR3 DNA sequence: TGCAGCGTCGAAACGTATACCCCGGGAGGCGGGGGGAATGAGCAGTTCTTC.

The chain uses TRBV5-6 and TRBJ2-6; D uncertain. The V end was cut by 0 bases, the J end by 4 bases, with 8 bases between. This CDR3 spans 15 amino acids. Germline CDR1 reads SGHDT; CDR2 reads YYEEEE. Here the CDR3 reads CASSLGNPGANVLTF. The CDR3 nucleotides read TGTGCCAGCAGCTTGGGGAACCCCGGGGCCAACGTCCTGACTTTC.

This clonotype appeared many times. The rearrangement joins TRBV2 to TRBJ1-5; no reliable D call. CDR1 and CDR2 (germline): SNHLY, FYNNEI. V gave up 4 bases and J gave up 1 base, with 8 bases separating them. The CDR3 length is 14 residues. The CDR3 is CASSAVESNQPQHF. The CDR3 DNA reads as TGTGCCAGCAGTGCCGTTGAGAGCAATCAGCCCCAGCATTTT.

This clonotype was seen ten or more times. The V and J genes are TRBV4-3 and TRBJ1-3, with a tentative D call TRBD1 (6 bases). The germline V gene encodes CDR1 LGHNA and CDR2 YSLEER. Between the trimmed V and J ends, which lost 0 bases and 2 bases, there was a span of 14 bases. CDR3 length: 17 residues. The CDR3 here is CASSQDRGAVTGNTIYF. The CDR3 DNA sequence: TGCGCCAGCAGCCAAGACAGGGGCGCGGTAACTGGAAACACCATATATTTT.